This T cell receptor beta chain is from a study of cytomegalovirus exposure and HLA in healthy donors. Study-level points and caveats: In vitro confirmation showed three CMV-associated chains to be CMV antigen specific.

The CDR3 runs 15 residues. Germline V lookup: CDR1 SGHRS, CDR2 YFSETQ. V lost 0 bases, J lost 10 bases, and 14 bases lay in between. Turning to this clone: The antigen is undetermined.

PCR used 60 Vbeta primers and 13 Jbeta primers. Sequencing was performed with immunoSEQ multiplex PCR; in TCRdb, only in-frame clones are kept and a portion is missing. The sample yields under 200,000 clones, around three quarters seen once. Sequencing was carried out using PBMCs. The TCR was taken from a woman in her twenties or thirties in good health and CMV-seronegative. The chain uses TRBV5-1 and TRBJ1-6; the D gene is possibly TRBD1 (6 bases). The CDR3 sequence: CASSLEAVQGSPLHF. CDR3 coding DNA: TGCGCCAGCAGCTTGGAGGCGGTACAGGGATCACCCCTCCACTTT.